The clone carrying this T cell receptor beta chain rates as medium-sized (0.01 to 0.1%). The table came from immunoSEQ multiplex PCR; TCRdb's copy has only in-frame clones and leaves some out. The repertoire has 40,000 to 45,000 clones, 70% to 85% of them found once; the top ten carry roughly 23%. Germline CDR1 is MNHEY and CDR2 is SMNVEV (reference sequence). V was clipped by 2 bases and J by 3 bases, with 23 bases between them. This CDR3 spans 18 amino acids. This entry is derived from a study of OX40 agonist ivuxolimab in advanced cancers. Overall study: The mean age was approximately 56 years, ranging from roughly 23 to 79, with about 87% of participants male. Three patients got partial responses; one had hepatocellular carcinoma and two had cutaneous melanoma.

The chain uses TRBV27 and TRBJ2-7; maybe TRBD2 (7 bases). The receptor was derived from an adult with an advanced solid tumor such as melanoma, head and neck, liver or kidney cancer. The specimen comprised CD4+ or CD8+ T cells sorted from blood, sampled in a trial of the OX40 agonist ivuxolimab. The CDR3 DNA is TGTGCCAGCAGTTTAAAGCAACTCGGGGGGACATTGAACTACGAGCAGTACTTC. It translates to CASSLKQLGGTLNYEQYF.